These 29 T cell receptor beta chains originate from one sample sequenced in a study of blood T cell repertoires in COVID-19. The data were produced by immunoSEQ multiplex PCR, yet TCRdb's version contains in-frame clones alone and is incomplete. The sample has hundreds of thousands of clones; 65% to 90% are singletons. Input material: peripheral blood. The receptors originated from an elderly man with acute or convalescent COVID-19.

The chain uses TRBV25-1 and TRBJ2-6; 7 bases line up with TRBD1. The germline V gene encodes CDR1 MGHDK and CDR2 SYGVNS. The CDR3 is 18 amino acids. V shed 1 base, J shed 0 bases, and the junction held 6 bases outside the gene matches. CDR3 protein: CASSESIGGVSGANVLTF. The CDR3, as DNA: TGTGCCAGCAGTGAATCCATAGGGGGCGTCTCTGGGGCCAACGTCCTGACTTTC.

V gene TRBV5-1 combines with J gene TRBJ2-1; TRBD2 matches at 12 bases. This CDR3 is 16 amino acids long. V lost 2 bases to trimming and J lost 8 bases; unmatched junction nucleotides: 8. Germline CDR1 reads SGHRS; CDR2 reads YFSETQ. For the CDR3, the DNA is TGCGCCAGCAGCTTAGCCCTGACTAGCGGGAGCGATGAGCAGTTCTTC. Residues: CASSLALTSGSDEQFF.

The CDR3 protein is CSATGLSGNTIYF. CDR3 coding DNA: TGCAGCGCCACCGGACTCTCTGGAAACACCATATATTTT. J is TRBJ1-3 and V is TRBV29-1; D gene uncertain. The CDR3 has 13 residues. V lost 7 bases to trimming and J lost 0 bases, with 10 bases between them. The germline gives CDR1 SQVTM, CDR2 ANQGSEA. The full variable domain, its missing parts supplied by reference TRBV29-1 and TRBJ1-3, is SAVISQKPSRDICQRGTSLTIQCQVDSQVTMMFWYRQQPGQSLTLIATANQGSEATYESGFVIDKFPISRPNLTFSTLTVSNMSPEDSSIYLCSATGLSGNTIYFGEGSWLTVV.

This rearrangement joins TRBV7-2 to TRBJ2-2, with TRBD1 matching over 8 bases. CDR3 size: 19 residues. After removal of 2 bases from V and 5 bases from J, the junction contained 16 bases not matched to a gene. CDR1 and CDR2 (germline): SGHTA, FQGNSA. The CDR3 DNA is TGTGCCAGCAGCTTAACCGCCGGGACAGGACTTCGAATGACCGGGGAGCTGTTTTTT. It encodes CASSLTAGTGLRMTGELFF.

This clone was seen just once. The chain has TRBV30 and TRBJ2-5, with D tentatively TRBD2 (5 bases). The CDR3 runs 13 residues. CDR1 and CDR2 (germline): GTSNPN, SVGIG (reference sequence). V was trimmed by 1 base and J by 5 bases, leaving 11 bases between them. The CDR3 loop is CAWSGRRGETQYF. As DNA, the CDR3 is TGTGCCTGGAGTGGGCGGCGCGGGGAGACCCAGTACTTC.

V is TRBV6-6 and J is TRBJ2-7, with a tentative D call TRBD1 (6 bases). Trimming pared 6 bases from V and 0 bases from J, leaving 15 bases between. The CDR3 extends over 15 amino acids. Germline values: CDR1 MNHNY, CDR2 SVGAGI (reference sequence). The CDR3 nucleotides are TGTGCCAGCAGGGATGGGGGCAGGCGCTCCTACGAGCAGTACGTC. The encoded protein is CASRDGGRRSYEQYV.

V usage is TRBV10-3 and J usage is TRBJ1-1, with 7 positions matching TRBD1. The J segment lost 6 bases and the V segment lost 5 bases, leaving 6 bases of the junction unmatched. This CDR3 spans 13 amino acids. The V gene's germline CDR1 is ENHRY and CDR2 SYGVKD. Written as DNA, the CDR3 is TGTGCCATCAGTCAAACTACAGGGGCTGAAGCTTTCTTT. The encoded protein is CAISQTTGAEAFF.

The chain links TRBV7-8 to TRBJ2-2, with 7 nucleotides matching TRBD2. Germline-derived CDR1 and CDR2 are SGHVS and FQNEAQ. The CDR3 extends over 17 amino acids. With 5 bases clipped from V and 6 bases from J, the junction kept 15 bases outside the gene matches. DNA of the CDR3: TGTGCCAGCAGCCCGGTGGGAGCGGGAATTAACTCCGGGGAGCTGTTTTTT. This codes for CASSPVGAGINSGELFF.

The rearrangement joins TRBV7-2 to TRBJ1-5, with 10 bases fitting TRBD1. Germline CDR1 and CDR2: SGHTA and FQGNSA. The J segment lost 1 base and the V segment lost 1 base, leaving 1 base of the junction unmatched. This CDR3 contains 16 residues. The CDR3 bases are TGTGCCAGCAGCTTAGTGGGACAGGGGAGCAATCAGCCCCAGCATTTT. Translation gives CASSLVGQGSNQPQHF. Combining the CDR3 with reference TRBV7-2 and TRBJ1-5 gives the whole variable domain GAGVSQSPSNKVTEKGKDVELRCDPISGHTALYWYRQSLGQGLEFLIYFQGNSAPDKSGLPSDRFSAERTGGSVSTLTIQRTQQEDSAVYLCASSLVGQGSNQPQHFGDGTRLSIL.

The rearrangement joins TRBV7-2 to TRBJ2-5; TRBD1 aligns across 9 bases. Trimming took 5 bases from V and 5 from J; bases not matched to a gene: 9. The CDR3 covers 15 residues. Germline-derived CDR1 and CDR2 are SGHTA and FQGNSA. CDR3 sequence reads: CASSRTQGAWETQYF. The CDR3 coding sequence is TGTGCCAGCAGCAGAACACAGGGGGCGTGGGAGACCCAGTACTTC.

This clone appeared a single time. The chain combines TRBV18 with TRBJ2-2; D remains ambiguous. The V end lost 2 bases, the J end lost 6 bases, and 16 bases lay between the germline ends. Germline V lookup: CDR1 KGHSH, CDR2 LQKENI. CDR3 size: 16 residues. The CDR3: CASSPVRLVAAGELFF. CDR3 DNA sequence: TGTGCCAGCTCACCAGTTCGATTGGTGGCGGCCGGGGAGCTGTTTTTT.

V gene TRBV29-1 combines with J gene TRBJ2-3; 10 bases map to TRBD1. Germline loops: CDR1 SQVTM, CDR2 ANQGSEA. The CDR3 has 18 amino acids. The trim removed 4 bases at V and 0 bases at J, leaving 13 bases unmatched. The CDR3 nucleotides read TGCAGCGTTGCGCTGGGACAGGGGAACGTAGGGAGCACAGATACGCAGTATTTT. Protein product: CSVALGQGNVGSTDTQYF.

V usage is TRBV28 and J usage is TRBJ1-1; D is unclear. Trimming took 6 bases from V and 2 from J, leaving 4 bases between them. Per germline, CDR1 MDHEN and CDR2 SYDVKM. The CDR3 is 11 amino acids. CDR3 region: CASRLNTEAFF. CDR3 in DNA: TGTGCCAGCAGACTCAACACTGAAGCTTTCTTT.

J is TRBJ2-3 and V is TRBV12-5; TRBD1 matches at 7 bases. Trimming cost V 6 bases and J 2 bases; bases outside gene matches: 11. Looked up from germline, CDR1 is LGHNT and CDR2 is FRNRAP. This CDR3 is 16 amino acids long. CDR3 residues: CASGGSRQGSTDTQYF. DNA of the CDR3: TGTGCTAGTGGAGGGTCAAGACAGGGCTCCACAGATACGCAGTATTTT.

The V call is TRBV3-1 (or the pseudogene TRBV3-2), the J call TRBJ2-6, with D tentatively TRBD1 (6 bases). This CDR3 contains 15 residues. V lost 5 bases to trimming and J lost 2 bases, with 10 bases between them. Germline CDR1 reads LGHDT; CDR2 reads YNNKEL (reference sequence). The CDR3 bases are TGTGCCAGCAGCACACAGGGACCTGGGGCCAACGTCCTGACTTTC. Its protein is CASSTQGPGANVLTF.

This chain uses TRBV24-1 with TRBJ1-2, with a tentative D call TRBD1 (6 bases). The germline CDR1 and CDR2 sequences are KGHDR and SFDVKD. V was cut by 2 bases and J by 3 bases, with 12 bases left in between. CDR3 length equals 15 residues. The CDR3 nucleotides read TGTGCCACCAGTGATTCGGGGGGCGCTCACTATGGCTACACCTTC. It encodes CATSDSGGAHYGYTF.

The sample holds one count of this clone. This chain links TRBV27 with TRBJ2-2; 7 bases agree with TRBD1. Per the germline V gene, CDR1 is MNHEY and CDR2 is SMNVEV (reference sequence). The V segment lost 5 bases and the J segment 1 base; nucleotides outside the gene matches: 4. This CDR3 has 15 residues. CDR3 DNA sequence: TGTGCCAGCAGTCCCCGGACAGGGAACACCGGGGAGCTGTTTTTT. This translates into CASSPRTGNTGELFF.

The chain employs TRBV18 and TRBJ2-7; TRBD1 agrees at 9 bases. Trimming removed 1 base from V and 0 bases from J; junction bases left unmatched: 7. This CDR3 contains 17 residues. Germline lookup yields CDR1 KGHSH and CDR2 LQKENI. The CDR3 bases are TGTGCCAGCTCACCACGATCCGGGACAGGGAGCTCCTACGAGCAGTACTTC. Encoded protein: CASSPRSGTGSSYEQYF.

The V and J genes are TRBV21-1 and TRBJ2-2; the D segment call TRBD2 is taken from the table without a DNA check. TRBV21-1 is recorded as a pseudogene. The CDR3 has 16 residues. The CDR3 nucleotides read TGTGCCAGCAGCAAGGGAGCGGGAGGAATCACCGGGGAGCTGTTTTTT. Translating it yields CASSKGAGGITGELFF.

Remarks on this clone: Germline and junction disagree at one end, which may indicate a read error. As DNA, the CDR3 is TGTTCCAGCAAGGGGGGGGCAGGCGTGAACTATGGCTACACCTTC. Amino acids: CSSKGGAGVNYGYTF. The V call is TRBV6-5, the J call TRBJ1-2, with TRBD1 as a possible D gene (6 bases). Germline values: CDR1 MNHEY, CDR2 SVGAGI. The CDR3 contains 15 residues.

The chain combines TRBV5-1 with TRBJ2-1; TRBD2 might be the D (6 bases). The CDR3 totals 15 residues. V was pared by 4 bases and J by 4 bases, with 15 bases between. Per the germline V gene, CDR1 is SGHRS and CDR2 is YFSETQ. The CDR3: CASSATSGGYNEQFF. DNA for the CDR3: TGCGCCAGCAGCGCCACGAGCGGAGGGTACAATGAGCAGTTCTTC.

About this clone itself: Other DNA sequences in the same sample also yield this CDR3. The chain joins TRBV25-1 to TRBJ2-5, with D perhaps TRBD2 (7 bases). Germline V gene lookup returns CDR1 MGHDK and CDR2 SYGVNS. V gave up 6 bases and J gave up 5 bases, with 19 bases separating them. The CDR3 is made up of 15 amino acids. CDR3: CASSRPAGGPETQYF. CDR3 sequence (DNA): TGTGCCAGCAGCCGCCCGGCCGGGGGGCCGGAGACCCAGTACTTC.

The chain couples TRBV27 to TRBJ1-2; 7 bases line up with TRBD1. V shed 3 bases, J shed 5 bases, and the junction held 3 bases outside the gene matches. The germline gives CDR1 MNHEY, CDR2 SMNVEV (reference sequence). CDR3 length: 13 amino acids. The CDR3 DNA reads TGTGCCAGCAGTTTCGTGACAGGGTATGGCTACACCTTC. This encodes CASSFVTGYGYTF.

The chain combines TRBV15 with TRBJ1-4; the D gene is possibly TRBD1 (6 bases). V gave up 8 bases and J gave up 10 bases, with 20 bases separating them. CDR1 is LNHNV, CDR2 YYDKDF, per germline (reference sequence). The CDR3 has 14 residues. The CDR3 sequence is CATEFVGGGGKLFF. The CDR3 DNA reads TGTGCCACCGAGTTTGTTGGGGGCGGGGGAAAACTGTTTTTT.

The chain combines TRBV7-9 with TRBJ2-5; 10 nucleotides match TRBD1. CDR1 is SEHNR, CDR2 FQNEAQ, per germline (reference sequence). The CDR3 is 17 residues long. With V trimmed by 5 bases and J by 5 bases, 14 bases remained unmatched. In DNA form, the CDR3 reads TGTGCCAGCAGCGGACAGAAAGGGACAGGGGATGGGGAGACCCAGTACTTC. It codes for CASSGQKGTGDGETQYF.

This clone came up once. The chain couples TRBV7-9 to TRBJ2-7, with a possible D match to TRBD2 (5 bases). This CDR3 region has 14 residues. Trimming took off 1 base at V and 6 bases at J, with 13 bases between the two ends. Germline lookup yields CDR1 SEHNR and CDR2 FQNEAQ (reference sequence). DNA for the CDR3: TGTGCCAGCAGCTTAGATCCGGGTACTAGCGAGCAGTACGTC. As protein: CASSLDPGTSEQYV.

This chain connects TRBV7-3 to TRBJ2-1; 10 nucleotides match TRBD2. The CDR3 has 16 amino acids. V lost 5 bases and J lost 1; bases outside the gene matches: 5. In germline, CDR1 is SGHTA, CDR2 FQGTGA. The CDR3 sequence: CASSLRGLASYNEQFF. As DNA, the CDR3 is TGTGCCAGCAGCCTCCGGGGACTAGCGTCCTACAATGAGCAGTTCTTC.

This chain connects TRBV4-3 to TRBJ1-1, with D possibly being TRBD1 (6 bases). This CDR3 region has 15 residues. Trimming took 1 base from V and 1 from J, leaving 10 bases between them. From germline, CDR1 is LGHNA and CDR2 YSLEER. Here the CDR3 DNA reads TGCGCCAGCAGCCAAGTGGTGACAGGGAACACTGAAGCTTTCTTT. This codes for CASSQVVTGNTEAFF.

The rearrangement links TRBV10-1 to TRBJ2-5; D remains ambiguous. The germline V gene has CDR1 WNHNN and CDR2 SYGVQD (reference sequence). V lost 4 bases and J 2 bases, leaving 8 bases between the germline ends. This CDR3 has 13 amino acids. In nucleotides, the CDR3 is TGCGCCAGCAGTGTGCGGAGACAAGAGACCCAGTACTTC. It specifies CASSVRRQETQYF.